Shown below are 26 T cell receptor beta chains from a single sample sequenced in a study of blood T cell repertoires in COVID-19. The table came from immunoSEQ multiplex PCR; TCRdb's copy has only in-frame clones and leaves some out. The table records approximately 99,000 clones, around 83% of them present only once. The specimen sequenced was peripheral blood. Source of these receptors: a man aged 65 to 85 with active or convalescent COVID-19.

The gene calls are TRBV5-1 and TRBJ2-5; 10 bases are shared with TRBD2. The V gene's germline CDR1 is SGHRS and CDR2 YFSETQ. This CDR3 spans 18 amino acids. V was clipped by 3 bases and J by 1 base; unmatched bases: 12. CDR3 coding DNA: TGCGCCAGCAGCTGGGAATTTCTAGCGGGGGCCCCCCAAGAGACCCAGTACTTC. This translates into CASSWEFLAGAPQETQYF. Drawing the rest from reference TRBV5-1 and TRBJ2-5, the complete variable domain is KAGVTQTPRYLIKTRGQQVTLSCSPISGHRSVSWYQQTPGQGLQFLFEYFSETQRNKGNFPGRFSGRQFSNSRSEMNVSTLELGDSALYLCASSWEFLAGAPQETQYFGPGTRLLVL.

V is TRBV30 and J is TRBJ1-6; tentatively, D is TRBD1 (5 bases). CDR1 and CDR2 from the germline V gene are GTSNPN and SVGIG (reference sequence). Trimming pared 4 bases from V and 0 bases from J, leaving 10 bases between. The CDR3 runs 15 residues. The CDR3 sequence is CAWKTDSSYNSPLHF. DNA of the CDR3: TGTGCCTGGAAAACTGACAGCTCCTATAATTCACCCCTCCACTTT.

This clone showed up just once. V usage is TRBV19 and J usage is TRBJ1-5, with D possibly matching TRBD1 (6 bases). The V and J ends lost 4 bases and 0 bases respectively, with 16 bases between them. This CDR3 comprises 17 residues. The V gene's germline CDR1 is LNHDA and CDR2 SQIVND (reference sequence). CDR3 protein: CASSTLGTLYSNQPQHF. CDR3 in DNA: TGTGCCAGTAGTACTTTAGGGACACTCTATAGCAATCAGCCCCAGCATTTT.

The chain couples TRBV28 to TRBJ1-2; 10 bases line up with TRBD1. Germline V gene lookup returns CDR1 MDHEN and CDR2 SYDVKM. The CDR3 is 13 residues long. Trimming cost V 6 bases and J 10 bases; bases outside gene matches: 8. This chain's CDR3 is CASSPDRGRTYTF. Here the CDR3 DNA reads TGTGCCAGCAGCCCAGACAGGGGGCGAACCTACACCTTC.

The chain is built from TRBV7-3 and TRBJ2-3, with TRBD2 identical over 9 bases. The germline gives CDR1 SGHTA, CDR2 FQGTGA. The CDR3 spans 16 residues. The V segment lost 5 bases and the J segment 0 bases; nucleotides outside the gene matches: 6. The CDR3 DNA sequence: TGTGCCAGCAGCCCGCGGGGGGGCCTGAGCACAGATACGCAGTATTTT. Encoded protein: CASSPRGGLSTDTQYF. The complete variable domain, with remaining parts taken from reference TRBV7-3 and TRBJ2-3, reads GAGVSQTPSNKVTEKGKYVELRCDPISGHTALYWYRQSLGQGPEFLIYFQGTGAADDSGLPNDRFFAVRPEGSVSTLKIQRTERGDSAVYLCASSPRGGLSTDTQYFGPGTRLTVL.

V usage is TRBV9 and J usage is TRBJ1-4; D possibly corresponds to TRBD1 (5 bases). This CDR3 is 13 amino acids long. Germline CDR1 SGDLS, CDR2 YYNGEE. V dropped 3 bases and J dropped 11 bases, with 14 bases sitting between them. CDR3 in amino acids: CASSATDGGKLFF. CDR3 nucleotide sequence: TGTGCCAGCAGCGCAACCGACGGGGGGAAACTGTTTTTT.

V usage is TRBV5-1 and J usage is TRBJ2-7; weak D call: TRBD2 (5 bases). Germline CDR1 is SGHRS and CDR2 is YFSETQ. The CDR3 runs to 16 residues. Trimming removed 0 bases from V and 3 bases from J, with 16 bases in between. CDR3 residues: CASSLEPGKSGYEQYF. The CDR3 DNA reads TGCGCCAGCAGCTTGGAACCCGGGAAAAGTGGCTACGAGCAGTACTTC. Using reference TRBV5-1 and TRBJ2-7 for the parts outside the CDR3, the full variable domain is KAGVTQTPRYLIKTRGQQVTLSCSPISGHRSVSWYQQTPGQGLQFLFEYFSETQRNKGNFPGRFSGRQFSNSRSEMNVSTLELGDSALYLCASSLEPGKSGYEQYFGPGTRLTVT.

V and J are TRBV10-3 and TRBJ2-3; the match to TRBD2 covers 9 bases. Trimming took 4 bases from V and 4 from J; bases not matched to a gene: 9. Germline CDR1 reads ENHRY; CDR2 reads SYGVKD. The CDR3 loop spans 16 amino acids. The CDR3 bases are TGTGCCATCAGTGGGGAAGCGGGGGGAAGACCAGATACGCAGTATTTT. This gives the protein CAISGEAGGRPDTQYF.

This chain uses TRBV28 with TRBJ1-4; D remains ambiguous. CDR3 length equals 17 residues. V lost 1 base, J lost 4 bases, and 16 bases lay in between. Germline V gives CDR1 MDHEN, CDR2 SYDVKM. The CDR3 sequence: CASSLYLIQNHNEKLFF. The CDR3 DNA follows: TGTGCCAGCAGTTTATACCTTATACAGAATCATAATGAAAAACTGTTTTTT. Complete variable domain (other parts from reference TRBV28 and TRBJ1-4): DVKVTQSSRYLVKRTGEKVFLECVQDMDHENMFWYRQDPGLGLRLIYFSYDVKMKEKGDIPEGYSVSREKKERFSLILESASTNQTSMYLCASSLYLIQNHNEKLFFGSGTQLSVL.

Points on this clone: Other nucleotide sequences in the sample specify the same CDR3. V usage is TRBV7-3 and J usage is TRBJ1-1; perhaps TRBD1 as D (5 bases). This CDR3 contains 15 residues. V was trimmed by 1 base and J by 1 base, leaving 10 bases between them. Per germline, CDR1 SGHTA and CDR2 FQGTGA. In nucleotides, the CDR3 is TGTGCCAGCAGCTTAAGAGGAGGGACGAACACTGAAGCTTTCTTT. Residues: CASSLRGGTNTEAFF.

The chain carries TRBV6-5 and TRBJ2-3, with TRBD2 matching 8 bases. Germline V gene lookup returns CDR1 MNHEY and CDR2 SVGAGI. Trimming took 4 bases from V and 3 from J; bases not matched to a gene: 3. This CDR3 comprises 14 residues. In DNA, the CDR3 is TGTGCCAGCAGTTCCGCTAGCGGGACAGATACGCAGTATTTT. Translation gives CASSSASGTDTQYF.

The chain uses TRBV28 and TRBJ1-1; weak D call: TRBD1 (5 bases). This CDR3 has 15 amino acids. Trimming took 2 bases from V and 0 from J, leaving 10 bases between them. CDR1 is MDHEN, CDR2 SYDVKM, per germline. As DNA, the CDR3 is TGTGCCAGCAGTTTAGGGGGGGGGATGAACACTGAAGCTTTCTTT. It translates to CASSLGGGMNTEAFF.

The V and J genes are TRBV12-3 or TRBV12-4 and TRBJ1-4; no clear D. The CDR3 extends over 12 amino acids. Trimming shortened V by 3 bases and J by 8 bases, and 7 bases separated the two germline ends. The CDR3 region has the DNA TGTGCCAGCAGTTTGTCTAGGGAAAAACTGTTTTTT. Translation: CASSLSREKLFF.

V usage is TRBV7-2 and J usage is TRBJ2-3, with TRBD2 matching 14 bases. The CDR3 totals 18 residues. Trimming removed 5 bases from V and 0 bases from J; junction bases left unmatched: 7. Germline values: CDR1 SGHTA, CDR2 FQGNSA. CDR3 residues: CASSPGTSGGFSTDTQYF. CDR3 in DNA: TGTGCCAGCAGCCCAGGGACTAGCGGGGGCTTTAGCACAGATACGCAGTATTTT. Together with reference TRBV7-2 and TRBJ2-3, the CDR3 gives the full variable domain: GAGVSQSPSNKVTEKGKDVELRCDPISGHTALYWYRQSLGQGLEFLIYFQGNSAPDKSGLPSDRFSAERTGGSVSTLTIQRTQQEDSAVYLCASSPGTSGGFSTDTQYFGPGTRLTVL.

This chain connects TRBV6-5 to TRBJ1-2; perhaps TRBD1 as D (5 bases). The CDR3 covers 15 residues. V was shortened by 5 bases and J by 0 bases, with 13 bases between the two germline ends. Germline lookup yields CDR1 MNHEY and CDR2 SVGAGI. CDR3 region: CASSPRQTANYGYTF. Written as DNA, the CDR3 is TGTGCCAGCAGTCCGAGACAGACCGCTAACTATGGCTACACCTTC.

The genes are TRBV28 and TRBJ1-1, with D perhaps matching TRBD1 (6 bases). The CDR3 covers 15 residues. The V gene lost 4 bases and the J gene lost 9 bases, with 21 bases spanning the gap. CDR1 and CDR2 from the germline V gene are MDHEN and SYDVKM. CDR3 amino acids: CASSSPTPTGLKAFF. The CDR3 DNA is TGTGCCAGCAGTTCGCCGACGCCGACAGGATTAAAAGCTTTCTTT.

This chain joins TRBV7-8 and TRBJ2-3, with 12 bases matching TRBD2. The J segment lost 3 bases and the V segment lost 2 bases, leaving 18 bases of the junction unmatched. Per the germline V gene, CDR1 is SGHVS and CDR2 is FQNEAQ. The CDR3 sequence is 21 residues long. The CDR3 sequence: CASSLYSPPSTSGGRTDTQYF. The CDR3 DNA sequence: TGTGCCAGCAGCTTATATTCTCCCCCCTCAACTAGCGGGGGGAGGACAGATACGCAGTATTTT.

This clone came up a few times. V usage is TRBV24-1 and J usage is TRBJ2-5, with 12 bases aligning to TRBD1. V gave up 4 bases and J gave up 5 bases; unmatched junction bases: 10. This CDR3 is 17 amino acids long. In germline, CDR1 is KGHDR, CDR2 SFDVKD. The CDR3 region is CATSDDTRDRGRETQYF. For the CDR3, the DNA is TGTGCCACCAGTGACGATACCCGGGACAGGGGGCGGGAGACCCAGTACTTC.

The chain links TRBV6-5 to TRBJ1-1; D is uncertain. The CDR3 contains 15 residues. Between the trimmed V and J ends, which lost 2 bases and 1 base, there was a span of 11 bases. Per germline, CDR1 MNHEY and CDR2 SVGAGI. The CDR3 region is CASSYPGSGNTEAFF. CDR3 DNA: TGTGCCAGCAGTTACCCGGGGTCAGGGAACACTGAAGCTTTCTTT.

V usage is TRBV4-2 and J usage is TRBJ2-1; 14 bases are a match to TRBD2. The length of the CDR3 is 16 residues. V gave up 4 bases and J gave up 10 bases; unmatched junction bases: 9. CDR1 is LGHNA, CDR2 YNFKEQ, per germline. The CDR3 is CASSLTAGLAGEEQFF. Here the CDR3 DNA reads TGTGCCAGCAGCCTAACCGCGGGACTAGCGGGGGAAGAGCAGTTCTTC.

The V and J genes are TRBV7-9 and TRBJ2-2; 7 bases are shared with TRBD2. The CDR3 length is 14 residues. Germline V gene sequence: CDR1 SEHNR, CDR2 FQNEAQ (reference sequence). V lost 4 bases to trimming and J lost 6 bases; unmatched junction nucleotides: 5. CDR3 region: CASSYGLVAGELFF. Written as DNA, the CDR3 is TGTGCCAGCAGCTACGGACTAGTAGCCGGGGAGCTGTTTTTT.

This rearrangement joins TRBV5-1 to TRBJ2-3, with TRBD1 identical over 9 bases. Trimming cost V 0 bases and J 4 bases; bases outside gene matches: 6. CDR1 is SGHRS, CDR2 YFSETQ, per germline. This CDR3 is 16 amino acids long. Here the CDR3 reads CASSLEGRQGADTQYF. CDR3 coding DNA: TGCGCCAGCAGCTTGGAGGGTCGACAGGGGGCAGATACGCAGTATTTT.

V gene TRBV25-1 combines with J gene TRBJ2-3; D unclear. The CDR3 length is 14 residues. The germline V and J ends were trimmed by 3 bases and 6 bases, with 13 bases remaining between them. Germline V lookup: CDR1 MGHDK, CDR2 SYGVNS. CDR3 in DNA: TGTGCCAGCAGTGATTCCCGCGCCGGGGATACGCAGTATTTT. Translated, it gives CASSDSRAGDTQYF.

The chain uses TRBV7-6 and TRBJ1-4; TRBD1 might be the D (5 bases). Trimming shortened V by 3 bases and J by 8 bases, and 16 bases separated the two germline ends. Germline assignment: CDR1 SGHVS and CDR2 FNYEAQ. The CDR3 loop spans 15 amino acids. CDR3 nucleotides: TGTGCCAGCAGCTTTTCGGCGGGGGAGTACGAAAAACTGTTTTTT. Translation gives CASSFSAGEYEKLFF.

This sequence joins TRBV29-1 and TRBJ1-5; the D gene is possibly TRBD1 (5 bases). CDR3 size: 12 residues. The germline V gene encodes CDR1 SQVTM and CDR2 ANQGSEA. V was clipped by 6 bases and J by 5 bases, with 11 bases between them. CDR3 loop: CSVRGGDQPQHF. CDR3 sequence (DNA): TGCAGCGTCCGGGGGGGGGATCAGCCCCAGCATTTT.

This clone is a singleton in its sample. The J gene is TRBJ1-5, the V gene TRBV20-1; D call uncertain. In germline, CDR1 is DFQATT, CDR2 SNEGSKA (reference sequence). Between the trimmed V and J ends, which lost 5 bases and 5 bases, there was a span of 7 bases. The CDR3 runs to 11 residues. The DNA for the CDR3 is TGCAGTGCTTCCACTGATCAGCCCCAGCATTTT. Amino acids: CSASTDQPQHF.